Here is one TCR beta chain with its context. Its antigen specificity is not known. No much larger clone exists at a distance of one base, and base qualities are not known. The sample originates from a study of cytomegalovirus exposure and HLA in healthy donors listed by TCRdb under 2017. Describing the broader study: According to an earlier analysis of 587 of the donors, 150 million to 200 million T cells yielded 117 million unique TCR beta sequences and 276 Gb of sequence data. An early release covering roughly 600 HLA-typed donors comprised 250 to 350 gigabases of sequencing data and tens of millions of unique TCR sequences. Of the 300 to 500 genotyped donors, 65% to 90% were placed in the genetic ancestry cluster associated with self-reported Caucasian donors. The study was designed to test whether signatures of past pathogen exposure could be identified by cataloging public T cell receptors. The study used immunosequencing to profile the T cell repertoires of approximately 690 subjects and linked those repertoires to cytomegalovirus serostatus. In addition to the first cohort of roughly 670 subjects, a separate validation cohort of about 120 different subjects was used. The study combined high-throughput TCR immunosequencing, statistical association of individual TCRs with disease status, and machine learning to predict cytomegalovirus infection status. In a later analysis, previously published TCR beta repertoires from 600 to 850 donors were re-analyzed and high-resolution HLA genotyping was added so that TCR occurrence patterns could be studied. The later analysis used no new phenotypic data to find candidate immune exposures, relying instead on TCR beta sequences and their occurrence across donors. An earlier analysis of about 620 of the donors applied high-throughput TCR beta sequencing to assess whether each TCR beta V gene segment acted as functional or pseudogenic. Donor age, sex, ethnicity and CMV serostatus were collected together with the repertoire data. Genome-wide SNP genotypes for about 55% of the roughly 670 donors were used in a later genetic analysis, which treated that subset as a discovery cohort. All discovery cohort repertoires had been generated on a single sequencing platform. HLA typing included class I and class II loci at four-digit resolution. The number of donors typed differed by locus, with roughly 629-640 for A, B, C, DRB1 and DQB1, around 520 for DQA1, approximately 570 for DPA1, and some 440 for DPB1. Five DR-DQ haplotypes were handled as single units for association and clustering because linkage in the cohort was strong. On average, roughly 240,000 unique TCR beta nucleotide sequences were sequenced per donor among a few hundred genotyped donors of the cohort, with roughly a sixth of those sequences being non-productive.

The full study reports these points: Compared with the approximately 600-donor mean, donors in an Asian-associated ancestry cluster had fewer N-insertions in productive TCRs, according to a later genetic analysis. A total of roughly 160 TCR beta chains were listed by the study as associated with cytomegalovirus. Several of the top co-occurrence clusters appeared to be linked to parvovirus B19, influenza, CMV and Epstein-Barr virus, according to a later analysis. Because HLA typing was missing for some donors at each locus, association tests included only the typed subset. In this cohort, only TCR beta chains were sequenced, and detectable features were limited by the absence of alpha or paired-chain data. In a later analysis, HLA-associated TCR beta chains showed more clonal expansion and lower generation probabilities than non-associated chains that were equally common. When HLA alleles, especially DR and DQ, strongly co-occurred, attributing TCR associations to individual alleles was difficult. It was suggested by the authors that the approach could potentially be generalized to other disease states and immunological phenotypes. The earlier analysis of about 600 of the donors excluded roughly 17 rarely observed V segments, including chromosome 9 orphons, because counts were too low. A few of the identified cytomegalovirus-associated TCR beta chains were confirmed in vitro to be specific for cytomegalovirus antigens. In an earlier analysis of over 550 of the donors, most TCR beta V segments were observed in productive rearrangements about 90% or about 30% of the time, broadly matching IMGT annotations. Linkage disequilibrium might explain the correlated functional status among segregating V segments, but an unknown experimental factor could not be excluded. According to a later analysis, most CMV-associated TCR beta chains appeared to be HLA-restricted, and the HLA associations seemed to be driven largely by CMV exposure. The presence/absence analyses assumed that sequencing depth was roughly uniform across donors, and that assumption may not be true. A cluster of highly shared sequence variants was judged likely to be a technical artifact of the sequencing pipeline. Most TCR sequences were observed very rarely across donors, whereas some public TCRs were present in many individuals. Cytomegalovirus status was reported to be diagnosed by the classifier with high specificity and sensitivity in both the original and validation cohorts. A later analysis found that TCR association rates varied across HLA loci, with DRB1 alleles showing the most associated TCRs and HLA-C alleles the fewest. A later genetic analysis associated a missense DCLRE1C variant with V-gene and J-gene trimming of TCR beta chains, and an independent cohort replicated the association. A further reported finding was that TCR beta sequences accurately predicted the HLA-A and HLA-B alleles for most subjects in the first cohort. For the cohort, immune exposure information was limited to CMV serostatus. Because the 87-base-pair reads could not distinguish some IMGT-functional V segments, including TRBV6-2 and TRBV6-3, those segments were excluded. Specific HLA alleles were associated with 15,000 to 20,000 TCR beta sequences at a false discovery rate of 0.05 in a later analysis.

The cohort consisted of some 730 healthy bone marrow donors. All cohort members were sampled while nominally healthy, although unrecorded immune exposures were likely present. The donor was CMV seronegative and was included in the group of under 450 seronegative cohort members. A peripheral blood sample was provided by each donor, and peripheral blood mononuclear cells were used for TCR beta sequencing. Genomic DNA was extracted from the blood cell samples with the Qiagen DNeasy Blood Extraction Kit. The library relied on the immunoSEQ multiplex PCR assay. For the multiplex PCR, a mixture combining 60 forward primers for TCR Vbeta segments and 13 reverse primers for TCR Jbeta segments was used. The CDR3 region of rearranged TCR beta genes was amplified from genomic DNA by a multiplex PCR assay. On the Illumina HiSeq System, the amplified TCR beta libraries were sequenced as 87-base-pair reads. The paper's processing steps were these. A later analysis tallied about 77 million unique TCR beta chains across the 660 or so repertoires, and approximately 12 million of those chains were shared by two or more donors. Raw reads were error-corrected and collapsed into unique sequences with a nearest-neighbor algorithm that merged closely related sequences to remove PCR and sequencing errors. Alignment of CDR3 sequences to IMGT reference sequences was used to assign V, D and J gene segments. For a sequence to be retained, a match of at least six nucleotides was required to both a V gene segment and a J gene segment. A rearrangement was called productive if the CDR3 had no stop codons and remained in frame with V and J, and every other rearrangement was called non-productive. Following IMGT convention, CDR3 was defined as the stretch from the second conserved V-encoded cysteine up to the conserved J-encoded phenylalanine. In an earlier analysis of 500 to 650 of the donors, sequences lacking an unambiguous match to a single V gene segment were excluded. In an earlier analysis of 587 of the donors, V segments were called functional above 56.7% productive rearrangements and were called segregating when the between-donor standard deviation exceeded 5%. A statistical classification framework was built to diagnose cytomegalovirus status from the catalog of TCR beta chain sequences. V and J gene assignment, in a later analysis, came from comparing TCR nucleotide sequences with IMGT/GENE-DB human TR gene sequences. The TCRdist pipeline was used in a later analysis to assign CDR3 sequences and most-parsimonious VDJ recombination scenarios. A later analysis defined each TCR beta chain by its CDR3 amino acid sequence plus V-gene family, and excluded reads lacking a unique V-gene family. To address suspected cross-contamination and a sequencing artifact, a later analysis removed over 500 highly shared, low-generation-probability nucleotide sequences. In a later analysis, a clonal expansion index for each public chain was calculated from normalized within-repertoire ranks of inferred template counts. Generation probabilities in a later analysis came from a VDJ recombination model fitted to out-of-frame rearrangements, and those results were checked against IGoR. A later analysis scored TCR-TCR, TCR-HLA and TCR-CMV co-occurrence with hypergeometric tests, applying a repertoire-size bias correction to TCR pairs. In a later analysis, false discovery rates were estimated by permuting HLA or CMV assignments 20 times. In a later analysis, co-occurring TCRs were grouped using DBSCAN, with TCRdist sequence similarity added in when clustering inside HLA-allele-positive subsets. Co-occurrence clustering excluded repertoires with fewer than 30,000 or more than 120,000 public chains, plus five with anomalous nucleotide sharing. TCRdb stores this immuneACCESS table with in-frame sequences only. Part of the clones is absent; in the studies checked, under half of the shortfall reflects unresolved V genes, and no reason is known for the rest. That table gives V, J and clone size, and the DNA gave D and trimming. Counted in this sample were about 88,000 clones; 80% to 90% of them appeared once. The top ten clones comprise 2.3% of the sample.

CDR1 is given as SEHNR and CDR2 as FQNEAQ, both from the germline V gene (reference sequence). The CDR3 runs 16 residues from the cysteine to the phenylalanine. The DNA shown is the 48-base CDR3, in frame from base 1. V is pruned by 5 bases and J by 6 bases, leaving 15 bases of the junction without a gene match. Sequenced material: PBMCs. The TCR comes from a man in his late teens or twenties in good health and CMV-seronegative. The rearranged chain carries TRBV7-9 and TRBJ1-2, with 7 bases in between that match TRBD1. The DNA sequence is as follows: TGTGCCAGCAGCCTCTGGACAGGCCCTAAGGAGGATGGCTACACCTTC. This yields the protein CASSLWTGPKEDGYTF.